One T cell receptor (beta chain) is described in this entry. Its target is not known. The data stem from a study of cytomegalovirus exposure and HLA in healthy donors. Study-wide results and limits: Through in vitro validation, three CMV-associated chains were shown to be specific for CMV antigens.

Primers: 60 Vbeta forward and 13 Jbeta reverse. Method: immunoSEQ multiplex PCR; TCRdb's copy keeps in-frame clones and lacks some. The sample lists some 170,000 clones, roughly four fifths occurring once. In nominal health when sampled, donors likely had unrecorded immune exposures nonetheless. Germline loops: CDR1 PRHDT, CDR2 FYEKMQ (reference sequence). The V end lost 4 bases, the J end lost 2 bases, and 13 bases lay between the germline ends. This CDR3 spans 15 amino acids. The sequence derives from a woman aged 18-29 years in good health and CMV-seropositive. The sample consisted of PBMCs. The V call is TRBV13, the J call TRBJ2-3; D might be TRBD1 (6 bases). The CDR3 DNA is TGTGCCAGCAGCTCCCAGGGGAAAATCACAGATACGCAGTATTTT. Amino acid sequence: CASSSQGKITDTQYF.